Reported below is one T cell receptor beta chain. The germline CDR1 and CDR2 sequences are LNHDA and SQIVND (reference sequence). Trimming took off 7 bases at V and 3 bases at J, with 15 bases between the two ends. The CDR3 is 14 residues long. According to the study, TCR beta libraries were built with iRepertoire HTBI primers and CDR3-region Arm-PCR. In TCRdb, the multiplex PCR reads were re-called with MiXCR into one record per CDR3 protein. The sample holds a few hundred thousand distinct CDR3 sequences, about 13% seen once. Specified time point: newly diagnosed GD, antithyroid drugs for less than 3 months. After RNA was extracted from PBMCs, the TCR library was made from it. Under American Thyroid Association guidelines, Graves' disease was diagnosed. This entry belongs to a study of regulatory T cells in long-lasting Graves disease. These same records also appear under a second study, on T cells in Graves' hyperthyroidism and ophthalmopathy. As reported in that work: Clinical symptoms, serum thyroxine and TRAb, thyroid ultrasound and orbital computed tomography were used for the diagnoses. Carried out on the TCR CDR3, a first-round RT-PCR used the HTBI primer set.

The receptor's source is a man aged 25 to 45 with Graves disease. This sequence joins TRBV19 and TRBJ1-1; maybe TRBD1 (6 bases). Sample: peripheral blood mononuclear cells (PBMCs), taken at new diagnosis, from a patient treated with antithyroid drugs. The CDR3 sequence is CASTSRGADTEAFF. CDR3 DNA sequence: TGTGCCAGTACCTCCAGGGGCGCCGACACTGAAGCTTTCTTT. The full variable domain, with the rest looked up from reference TRBV19 and TRBJ1-1, is DGGITQSPKYLFRKEGQNVTLSCEQNLNHDAMYWYRQDPGQGLRLIYYSQIVNDFQKGDIAEGYSVSREKKESFPLTVTSAQKNPTAFYLCASTSRGADTEAFFGQGTRLTVV.